This T cell receptor beta chain was recorded in a study of early stage breast cancer tumors. The method was immunoSEQ multiplex PCR; TCRdb's version includes in-frame clones alone and lacks a portion of them. The table has about 31,000 clones, over 70% seen once. This clone was recorded only once. The germline V gene has CDR1 LNHDA and CDR2 SQIVND (reference sequence). V lost 5 bases, J lost 2 bases, and 12 bases lay in between. This CDR3 has 15 amino acids. The specimen sequenced was blood. This chain uses TRBV19 with TRBJ2-2, with D possibly being TRBD1 or TRBD2 (5 bases each). The TCR originated in a person aged 40 to 49 with breast cancer. This CDR3 is CASSRRGLNTGELFF. The CDR3 DNA is TGTGCCAGTAGTCGACGGGGCCTCAACACCGGGGAGCTGTTTTTT. Filled out from reference TRBV19 and TRBJ2-2, the complete variable domain reads DGGITQSPKYLFRKEGQNVTLSCEQNLNHDAMYWYRQDPGQGLRLIYYSQIVNDFQKGDIAEGYSVSREKKESFPLTVTSAQKNPTAFYLCASSRRGLNTGELFFGEGSRLTVL.